This T cell receptor beta chain came from a study of T cell responses to AZD1222 COVID-19 vaccine. Assay: immunoSEQ multiplex PCR; the TCRdb copy retains only in-frame clones and omits some. The sample lists about 140,000 clones; roughly 90% were seen once. The V gene lost 4 bases and the J gene lost 5 bases, with 21 bases spanning the gap. Germline-derived CDR1 and CDR2 are LGHNA and YNFKEQ. CDR3 length: 17 residues. The V call is TRBV4-2, the J call TRBJ2-4; TRBD1 is a possible D gene (6 bases). The specimen comprised peripheral blood, sampled 28 days after the second AZD1222 dose. The clonotype originates from an adult who received the AZD1222 COVID-19 vaccine. CDR3 protein: CASSPMTLGGTENIQYF. Written as DNA, the CDR3 is TGTGCCAGCAGCCCCATGACGCTAGGGGGAACTGAAAACATTCAGTACTTC.